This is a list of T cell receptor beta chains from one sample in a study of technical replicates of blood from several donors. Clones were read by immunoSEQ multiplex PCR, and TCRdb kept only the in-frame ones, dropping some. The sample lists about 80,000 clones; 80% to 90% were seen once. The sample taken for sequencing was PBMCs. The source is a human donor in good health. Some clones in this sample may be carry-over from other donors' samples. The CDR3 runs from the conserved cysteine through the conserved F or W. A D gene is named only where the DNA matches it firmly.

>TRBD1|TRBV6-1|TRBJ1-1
CASSINRDRGEAFF
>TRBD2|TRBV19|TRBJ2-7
CASSSGLAGVHEQYF
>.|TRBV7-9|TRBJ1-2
CASSFISTTYGYTF
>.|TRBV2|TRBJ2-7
CASHRDNSYEQYF
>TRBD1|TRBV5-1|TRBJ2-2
CASSSPTGGGTNAGELFF
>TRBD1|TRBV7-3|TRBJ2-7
CASSQGQARNEQYF
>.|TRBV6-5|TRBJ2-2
CASSYYSGSAGELFF
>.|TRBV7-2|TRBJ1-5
CASSLIGRSNQPQHF
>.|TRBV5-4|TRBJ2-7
CASSRPGGLDEQYF
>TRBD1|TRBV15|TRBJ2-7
CATSPRQGGVQDEQYF
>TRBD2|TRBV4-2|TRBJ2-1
CASSQDWIGAGGPNEQFF
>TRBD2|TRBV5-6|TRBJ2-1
CASSLDVGRGVDNEQFF
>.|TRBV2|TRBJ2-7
CASSEVSLSSSYEQYF
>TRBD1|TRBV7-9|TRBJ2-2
CASSLTGQGNTGELFF
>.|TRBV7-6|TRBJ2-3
CASSLGGTQYF
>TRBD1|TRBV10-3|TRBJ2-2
CAIRPQGANTGELFF
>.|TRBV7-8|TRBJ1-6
CASSLVGGRGSPLHF
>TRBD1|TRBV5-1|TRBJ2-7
CASSFRQGDEQYF
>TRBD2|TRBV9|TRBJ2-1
CASSLLSGGRLNNEQFF
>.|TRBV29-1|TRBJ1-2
CSVGQGRDYGYTF
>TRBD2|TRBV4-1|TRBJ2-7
CASSQDGGDSYEQYF
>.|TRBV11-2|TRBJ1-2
CASSLGPGINYGYTF
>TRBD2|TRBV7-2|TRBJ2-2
CASSSLAGGSGELFF
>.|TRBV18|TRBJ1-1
CASSLAMNTEAFF
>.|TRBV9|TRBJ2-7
CARKIDSFYEQYF
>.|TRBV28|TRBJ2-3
CASSLGGATDTQYF
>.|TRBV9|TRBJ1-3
CASSGRKEGRGGNTIYF
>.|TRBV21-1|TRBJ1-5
CASSKPGTGVGWGSNQPQHF
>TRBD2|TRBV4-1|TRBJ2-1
CASSQDGAGGSSYNEQFF
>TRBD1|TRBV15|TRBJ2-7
CATSRGGQGYEQYF
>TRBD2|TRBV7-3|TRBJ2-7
CASAFLAGGEQYF
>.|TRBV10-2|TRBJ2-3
CASSESIRVPDTQYF
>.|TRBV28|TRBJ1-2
CASSSTTDGNYGYTF
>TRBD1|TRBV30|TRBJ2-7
CAWSSTGTGYEQYF
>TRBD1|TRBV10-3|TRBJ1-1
CATGDRGQNTEAFF
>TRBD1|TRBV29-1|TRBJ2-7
CSVVQGAEQYF
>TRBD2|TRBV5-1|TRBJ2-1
CASSLEAGLAYNEQFF
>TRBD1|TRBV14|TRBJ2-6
CASSQRQGDANVLTF
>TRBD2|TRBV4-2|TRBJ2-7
CASSHKAGGPDEQYF
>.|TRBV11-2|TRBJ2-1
CASSPERWGDEQFF
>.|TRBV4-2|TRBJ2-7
CASSQALKQGSSYEQYF
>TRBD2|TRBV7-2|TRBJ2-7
CASSLRESSGGYEQYF
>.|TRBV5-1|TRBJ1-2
CASSLAGGFGGYTF
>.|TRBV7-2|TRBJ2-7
CASTPGAGGIQYF
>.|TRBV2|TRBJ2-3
CASSEGTLPGTDTQYF
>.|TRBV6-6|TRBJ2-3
CASSPTRATSTDTQYF
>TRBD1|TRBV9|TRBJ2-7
CASSPTGQAGYEQYF
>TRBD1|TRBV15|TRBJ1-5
CATSRPPRGTGFQPQHF